This T cell receptor beta chain was sequenced for a study of T-cell reconstitution after alpha-beta-depleted transplantation in children. Study-level results: There were reportedly several hundred expanded graft clones from which alpha-beta T cells came about two months after transplant. For some patients, TCRbeta diversity was high at day 60 because of recipient T cells and thymic progenitors that survived. Newly produced T cells mostly provided counts and TCRbeta diversity after one year, as hyperexpanded clones declined.

Unique molecular identifiers were incorporated during preparation of the TCRbeta library. TCRdb re-called the PCR reads through MiXCR, storing one row per CDR3 protein. The sample contains under 750,000 distinct CDR3 sequences, 23% of which appear only once. This clonotype was counted ten times or more. Antigen unknown. The ends were cut back, 5 bases at V and 3 bases at J, with 14 bases in the middle. Germline V gene data show CDR1 as MDHEN and CDR2 as SYDVKM. This CDR3 spans 15 amino acids. This clonotype was obtained from a boy under two years old who had a stem cell transplant for acute myeloid leukemia, so the T cells may come from the graft donor. Material: PBMCs, mostly from graft donor cells, obtained 360 days after TCRalphabeta/CD19-depleted stem cell transplant. This sequence joins TRBV28 and TRBJ1-5; perhaps TRBD1 as D (5 bases). The CDR3 loop is CASSPRGGVNQPQHF. The CDR3 DNA sequence: TGTGCCAGCAGTCCACGTGGGGGGGTCAATCAGCCCCAGCATTTT.